This entry describes one T cell receptor (beta chain). Its antigen is as yet unknown. The sample is drawn from a study of cytomegalovirus exposure and HLA in healthy donors. The CDR3 consists of 18 residues. Trimming at V came to 1 base and at J to 4 bases, leaving 14 bases not matched to a gene. Germline loops: CDR1 SGHNT, CDR2 YYREEE (reference sequence). PCR employed 60 Vbeta and 13 Jbeta primers. TCRdb keeps only in-frame clones here, not all; method: immunoSEQ multiplex PCR. Of 150,000 to 200,000 clones listed, around 81% are singletons. Study-wide results and caveats: The Asian-associated ancestry cluster reportedly had fewer N-insertions than the 666-donor mean in a later analysis. Most TCR sequences were rare, but some public TCRs occurred in many donors. The majority of CMV-associated TCR beta chains were reported as apparently HLA-restricted in a later analysis.

The rearrangement uses TRBV5-4 and TRBJ1-1, with TRBD1 matching 9 bases. The source is a woman in her thirties or forties in good health and CMV-seronegative. Sequencing was performed on PBMCs. CDR3 nucleotide sequence: TGTGCCAGCAGCTTGTTCCCGGGACAGGGATCAGGGTCCACTGAAGCTTTCTTT. It encodes CASSLFPGQGSGSTEAFF.